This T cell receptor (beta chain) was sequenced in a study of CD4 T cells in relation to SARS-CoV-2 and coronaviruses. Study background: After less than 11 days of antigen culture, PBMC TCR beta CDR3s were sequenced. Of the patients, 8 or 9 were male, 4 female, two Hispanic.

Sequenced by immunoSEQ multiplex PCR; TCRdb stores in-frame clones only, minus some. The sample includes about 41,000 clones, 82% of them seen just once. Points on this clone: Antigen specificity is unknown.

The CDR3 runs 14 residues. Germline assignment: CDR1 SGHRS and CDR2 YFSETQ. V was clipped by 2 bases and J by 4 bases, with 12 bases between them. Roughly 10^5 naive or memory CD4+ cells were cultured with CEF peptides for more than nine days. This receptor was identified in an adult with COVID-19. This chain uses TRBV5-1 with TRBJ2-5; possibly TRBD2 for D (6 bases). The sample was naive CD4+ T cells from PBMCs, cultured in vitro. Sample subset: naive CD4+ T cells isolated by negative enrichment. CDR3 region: CASSFRGSGETQYF. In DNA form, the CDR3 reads TGCGCCAGCAGCTTTCGGGGGAGCGGAGAGACCCAGTACTTC.